This T cell receptor (beta chain) was captured in a study of blood T cell repertoires in COVID-19. Turning to the study itself: Sample material is recorded as cDNA or gDNA derived from T cells, B-cell-depleted T cells, or PBMCs.

The CDR3 spans 11 residues. Germline V CDR1 and CDR2: MNHNS, SASEGT. The ends were cut back, 2 bases at V and 7 bases at J, with 5 bases in the middle. Data came from immunoSEQ multiplex PCR; TCRdb stores just in-frame clones and leaves some out. The data show about 120,000 clones, roughly 85% seen once. The chain recombines TRBV6-1 with TRBJ1-2, with unresolved D. Specimen: peripheral blood. The TCR sequence derives from a middle-aged man with acute or convalescent COVID-19. CDR3 in amino acids: CASSELAGYTF. CDR3 coding DNA: TGTGCCAGCAGTGAACTGGCTGGCTACACCTTC.